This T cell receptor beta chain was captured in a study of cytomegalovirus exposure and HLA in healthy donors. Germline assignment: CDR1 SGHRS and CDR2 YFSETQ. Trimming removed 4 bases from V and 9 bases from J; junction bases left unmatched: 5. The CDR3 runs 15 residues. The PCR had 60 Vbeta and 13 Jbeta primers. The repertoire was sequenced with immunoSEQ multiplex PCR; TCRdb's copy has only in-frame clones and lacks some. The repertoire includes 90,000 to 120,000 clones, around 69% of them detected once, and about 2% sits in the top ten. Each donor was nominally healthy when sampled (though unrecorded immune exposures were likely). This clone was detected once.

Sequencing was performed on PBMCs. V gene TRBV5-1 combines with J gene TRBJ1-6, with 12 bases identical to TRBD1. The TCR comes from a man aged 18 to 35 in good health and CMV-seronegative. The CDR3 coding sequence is TGCGCCAGCAGCCTGGGACAGGGGGCTGGTTCACCCCTCCACTTT. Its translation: CASSLGQGAGSPLHF. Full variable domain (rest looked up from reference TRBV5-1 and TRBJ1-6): KAGVTQTPRYLIKTRGQQVTLSCSPISGHRSVSWYQQTPGQGLQFLFEYFSETQRNKGNFPGRFSGRQFSNSRSEMNVSTLELGDSALYLCASSLGQGAGSPLHFGNGTRLTVT.